This T cell receptor (beta chain) is from a study of blood T cell repertoires in COVID-19. Across the study: Specimens from acute and convalescent COVID-19 originated in the United States, Italy and Spain. PBMCs, B-cell-depleted T cells, or T cells provided the cDNA or gDNA that made up the material.

As for this clone: The junction and the germline gene differ at one end; a read error may be behind it.

Produced via immunoSEQ multiplex PCR; TCRdb's table is partial and in-frame only. This table has 200,000 to 300,000 clones, 80% to 90% appearing once. CDR1 SGHRS and CDR2 YFSETQ come from the germline V gene. CDR3 length: 15 residues. This rearrangement joins TRBV5-1 to TRBJ1-4, with TRBD1 as a possible D gene (5 bases). The receptor's source is a woman in her thirties or forties who had been exposed to COVID-19. What was sequenced was PBMCs or T cells enriched from blood (not recorded which). The CDR3, as DNA: TGTGCCAGCACCCCCTTGGCAGGGTCTAATGAAAAACTGTTTTTT. As protein: CASTPLAGSNEKLFF.